The next 23 T cell receptor beta chains were all read from a single sample in a study of cytomegalovirus exposure and HLA in healthy donors. The PCR made use of 60 Vbeta and 13 Jbeta primers. Libraries were prepared by immunoSEQ multiplex PCR; TCRdb keeps only in-frame clonotypes and omits some of them. The table includes under 90,000 clones, approximately 71% detected once. Sequenced input: PBMCs. These receptor sequences come from a woman aged 40 to 55 in good health and CMV-seronegative.

This chain links TRBV7-8 with TRBJ2-1; TRBD2 aligns across 11 bases. J lost 0 bases, V lost 0 bases, and 13 bases had no gene match. CDR1 is SGHVS, CDR2 FQNEAQ, per germline. This CDR3 has 21 amino acids. DNA of the CDR3: TGTGCCAGCAGCTTAGCGCCGGGACTAGCGGAGCGTGGGGGCTCCTACAATGAGCAGTTCTTC. The encoded protein is CASSLAPGLAERGGSYNEQFF.

The chain uses TRBV7-9 and TRBJ2-7; 8 bases are a match to TRBD1. This CDR3 is built from 15 residues. The germline V gene encodes CDR1 SEHNR and CDR2 FQNEAQ (reference sequence). The V segment lost 5 bases and the J segment 2 bases; nucleotides outside the gene matches: 8. CDR3 sequence: CASSPFGTGTYEQYF. CDR3 DNA: TGTGCCAGCAGCCCTTTCGGGACAGGAACCTACGAGCAGTACTTC. Complete variable domain (other parts from reference TRBV7-9 and TRBJ2-7): DTGVSQNPRHKITKRGQNVTFRCDPISEHNRLYWYRQTLGQGPEFLTYFQNEAQLEKSRLLSDRFSAERPKGSFSTLEIQRTEQGDSAMYLCASSPFGTGTYEQYFGPGTRLTVT.

V and J are TRBV6-1 and TRBJ2-7; 11 bases match TRBD2. Germline values: CDR1 MNHNS, CDR2 SASEGT. Losses at the gene ends were 8 bases for V and 1 base for J; bases not matched to a gene: 7. The CDR3 runs to 15 residues. Here the CDR3 DNA reads TGTGCCAGCTCGTCTAGCGGGAGGACTTCCTACGAGCAGTACTTC. Translated, it gives CASSSSGRTSYEQYF.

The V call is TRBV28, the J call TRBJ2-7, with TRBD1 matching over 7 bases. This CDR3 is built from 13 residues. Trimming cost V 8 bases and J 0 bases; bases outside gene matches: 4. The germline CDR1 and CDR2 sequences are MDHEN and SYDVKM. Here the CDR3 DNA reads TGTGCCAGCGAAAGACAGGGCTCCTACGAGCAGTACTTC. This encodes CASERQGSYEQYF.

The V gene is TRBV6-1, the J gene TRBJ2-1; 7 nucleotides match TRBD1. Per the germline V gene, CDR1 is MNHNS and CDR2 is SASEGT. The trim removed 1 base at V and 10 bases at J, leaving 4 bases unmatched. The length of the CDR3 is 13 residues. CDR3 in DNA: TGTGCCAGCAGTGAAGGGAAAGGGGGCGAGCAGTTCTTC. Its protein product is CASSEGKGGEQFF.

This chain connects TRBV12-5 to TRBJ1-6; 8 bases fit TRBD1. The V gene's germline CDR1 is LGHNT and CDR2 FRNRAP. This CDR3 contains 18 residues. V shed 2 bases and J 1 base; nucleotides not matched to a gene: 7. The CDR3 protein is CASGLPRQGCSYNSPLHF. The CDR3 nucleotides read TGTGCTAGTGGTTTGCCGAGACAGGGGTGTTCCTATAATTCACCCCTCCACTTT.

In DNA form, the CDR3 reads TGTGCCATCAGTGAGATCAGAGATACGCAGTATTTT. Translation gives CAISEIRDTQYF. V usage is TRBV10-3 and J usage is TRBJ2-3; D gene ambiguous. The germline V and J ends were trimmed by 2 bases and 5 bases, with 5 bases remaining between them. Looked up from germline, CDR1 is ENHRY and CDR2 is SYGVKD. This CDR3 contains 12 residues.

The chain recombines TRBV11-2 with TRBJ1-2; a possible D gene is TRBD1 (6 bases). Germline assignment: CDR1 SGHAT and CDR2 FQNNGV. V lost 7 bases and J 8 bases, leaving 20 bases between the germline ends. The CDR3 is made up of 14 amino acids. CDR3 residues: CASTNQGRGYGYTF. The CDR3 nucleotides are TGTGCCAGCACCAATCAGGGGAGAGGCTACGGCTACACCTTC.

The rearrangement uses TRBV28 and TRBJ2-7; the match to TRBD1 covers 11 bases. Germline assignment: CDR1 MDHEN and CDR2 SYDVKM. CDR3 length: 13 residues. Trimming cost V 5 bases and J 6 bases; bases outside gene matches: 3. CDR3 residues: CASSLGQGGEQYF. The CDR3 DNA is TGTGCCAGCAGTCTGGGACAGGGGGGCGAGCAGTACTTC.

The chain recombines TRBV29-1 with TRBJ1-2; the match to TRBD1 covers 10 bases. CDR3 length: 14 residues. CDR1 and CDR2 from the germline V gene are SQVTM and ANQGSEA. The V and J ends lost 7 bases and 12 bases, in that order; junction bases with no gene match: 17. The CDR3 coding sequence is TGCAGCGCAGCCTCTGGACAGGGGGGGGTTCAAAACACCTTC. This encodes CSAASGQGGVQNTF.

This clone was counted a single time. This rearrangement joins TRBV7-3 to TRBJ2-2; 7 nucleotides align to TRBD2. The CDR3 is 14 residues long. In germline, CDR1 is SGHTA, CDR2 FQGTGA. The ends lost 8 bases at V and 0 bases at J; junction bases unmatched: 3. The CDR3 sequence: CASRGDANTGELFF. CDR3 DNA: TGTGCCAGCCGGGGGGATGCGAACACCGGGGAGCTGTTTTTT. The variable domain in full, with the rest retrieved from reference TRBV7-3 and TRBJ2-2, is GAGVSQTPSNKVTEKGKYVELRCDPISGHTALYWYRQSLGQGPEFLIYFQGTGAADDSGLPNDRFFAVRPEGSVSTLKIQRTERGDSAVYLCASRGDANTGELFFGEGSRLTVL.

The chain links TRBV2 to TRBJ1-1; perhaps TRBD1 as D (6 bases). From germline, CDR1 is SNHLY and CDR2 FYNNEI. The CDR3 loop spans 13 amino acids. With 4 bases removed from V and 6 bases from J, the gap between germline ends came to 12 bases. This chain's CDR3 is CASSVQGIPEAFF. The CDR3 DNA follows: TGTGCCAGCAGTGTTCAGGGGATCCCTGAAGCTTTCTTT.

V is TRBV28 and J is TRBJ1-1, with 8 positions matching TRBD1. V gave up 0 bases and J gave up 7 bases; unmatched junction bases: 7. Germline V CDR1 and CDR2: MDHEN, SYDVKM. This CDR3 comprises 15 residues. The CDR3 sequence is CASSLWGQGADEAFF. The DNA of the CDR3 is TGTGCCAGCAGTTTATGGGGGCAGGGGGCGGATGAAGCTTTCTTT. Filled out from reference TRBV28 and TRBJ1-1, the complete variable domain reads DVKVTQSSRYLVKRTGEKVFLECVQDMDHENMFWYRQDPGLGLRLIYFSYDVKMKEKGDIPEGYSVSREKKERFSLILESASTNQTSMYLCASSLWGQGADEAFFGQGTRLTVV.

V usage is TRBV5-1 and J usage is TRBJ2-3; 7 bases agree with TRBD1. CDR1 and CDR2 (germline): SGHRS, YFSETQ. CDR3 length: 18 residues. V gave up 2 bases and J gave up 2 bases; unmatched junction bases: 14. This CDR3 reads CASSLSPWTGGNTDTQYF. The DNA for the CDR3 is TGCGCCAGCAGCTTATCTCCATGGACAGGAGGAAACACAGATACGCAGTATTTT.

The chain is built from TRBV5-6 and TRBJ2-3; D may be TRBD1 (5 bases). Germline CDR1 reads SGHDT; CDR2 reads YYEEEE. V gave up 1 base and J gave up 1 base, with 19 bases separating them. The CDR3 has 18 residues. The CDR3 reads CASSLRGDIWERTDTQYF. The CDR3 DNA sequence: TGTGCCAGCAGCTTGAGGGGTGATATTTGGGAACGCACAGATACGCAGTATTTT.

The gene calls are TRBV6-6 and TRBJ1-4; 9 nucleotides align to TRBD1. The V gene's germline CDR1 is MNHNY and CDR2 SVGAGI (reference sequence). The CDR3 extends over 14 amino acids. V lost 6 bases and J lost 5; bases outside the gene matches: 4. CDR3 sequence reads: CASRQQGANEKLFF. Here the CDR3 DNA reads TGTGCCAGCAGACAACAGGGGGCGAATGAAAAACTGTTTTTT.

This chain links TRBV30 with TRBJ1-6; D perhaps matches TRBD1 (6 bases). Trimming shortened V by 2 bases and J by 7 bases, and 15 bases separated the two germline ends. In germline, CDR1 is GTSNPN, CDR2 SVGIG (reference sequence). There are 15 residues in the CDR3. The CDR3 here is CAWSLDRLPNSPLHF. The CDR3 coding sequence is TGTGCCTGGAGTCTCGACAGGCTACCGAATTCACCCCTCCACTTT.

Comment on this clone: Other DNA sequences in the same sample also yield this CDR3. This chain uses TRBV30 with TRBJ1-2, with TRBD1 matching 9 bases. Germline V CDR1 and CDR2: GTSNPN, SVGIG (reference sequence). This CDR3 contains 14 residues. After removal of 2 bases from V and 8 bases from J, the junction contained 9 bases not matched to a gene. The CDR3 DNA sequence: TGTGCCTGGAGTCCGGGACAGGGAGTGAAAGGCTACACCTTC. This gives the protein CAWSPGQGVKGYTF.

This clone showed up just once. The chain couples TRBV10-3 to TRBJ2-3, with D tentatively TRBD2 (6 bases). Trimming took 7 bases from V and 0 from J, leaving 17 bases between them. Germline CDR1 is ENHRY and CDR2 is SYGVKD. The CDR3 runs 16 residues. Here the CDR3 DNA reads TGTGCCATCAAGTTTCAGGCGGGGACTAGCACAGATACGCAGTATTTT. It specifies CAIKFQAGTSTDTQYF.

This clone has more than one count but fewer than ten. The V and J genes are TRBV29-1 and TRBJ2-7; D not resolved. Trimming removed 7 bases at V and 3 bases at J, with 10 bases between. The CDR3 consists of 11 residues. Germline CDR1 reads SQVTM; CDR2 reads ANQGSEA. The CDR3 here is CSARNSYEQYF. The CDR3 nucleotides are TGCAGCGCCCGAAACAGCTACGAGCAGTACTTC.

V gene TRBV2 combines with J gene TRBJ1-5; 8 nucleotides line up with TRBD1. V trimming: 4 bases; J trimming: 5 bases; junction bases outside the gene matches: 7. This CDR3 has 15 amino acids. Per germline, CDR1 SNHLY and CDR2 FYNNEI. CDR3 sequence: CASSVRRGLDQPQHF. In DNA form, the CDR3 reads TGTGCCAGCAGTGTACGCAGGGGGCTCGATCAGCCCCAGCATTTT.

The chain joins TRBV11-1 to TRBJ2-7, with TRBD1 identical over 7 bases. The germline CDR1 and CDR2 sequences are SGHAT and FQDESV (reference sequence). The V gene end was trimmed by 5 bases and the J gene end by 2 bases; junction bases not matched to a gene: 6. The CDR3 is made up of 14 amino acids. CDR3 sequence: CASSRRDSPYEQYF. In DNA, the CDR3 is TGTGCCAGCAGCAGAAGGGACAGTCCCTACGAGCAGTACTTC.

This clone has a handful of counts. The V gene is TRBV9, the J gene TRBJ2-3; 8 nucleotides agree with TRBD2. The CDR3 is made up of 17 amino acids. Germline lookup yields CDR1 SGDLS and CDR2 YYNGEE. The V segment lost 0 bases and the J segment 6 bases; nucleotides outside the gene matches: 12. The CDR3, as DNA: TGTGCCAGCAGCGTAGCCACGGGGGGGGGATATGGGGATACGCAGTATTTT. Translation: CASSVATGGGYGDTQYF.